This record covers a single T cell receptor beta chain. The antigen remains undetermined. This sample is part of a study of CD8+CD57+ T cells in acquired aplastic anemia. Study-level information: The average for DNA from sorted CD4+ and CD8+ cells was roughly 3 ug.

Profiling that covered TCR beta VDJ and CDR3 relied on genomic DNA as its template. Via MiXCR, TCRdb re-called the reads, giving one row per CDR3 protein. In the table there are about 190,000 distinct CDR3 sequences, 64% of which are singletons. Regarding the study as a whole: Researchers reported that CD8+ Simpson's diversity was not significantly different in patients versus controls. A set of around 30 CD8+ CDR3 sequences was shared between patients and controls, and these sequences appeared highly expressed in patients.

The germline V gene has CDR1 MGHDK and CDR2 SYGVNS. V lost 1 base to trimming and J lost 4 bases, with 10 bases between them. This CDR3 has 14 residues. The gene calls are TRBV25-1 and TRBJ1-2; D is undetermined. The source material was sorted CD4+, CD8+, or CD8+CD57+ T cells (not recorded which) from PBMCs. The receptor was derived from a human donor with severe aplastic anemia or a healthy control (not recorded which). The CDR3 coding sequence is TGTGCCAGCAGTGAATTGGGAGACTTCTATGGCTACACCTTC. Translating it yields CASSELGDFYGYTF.